This T cell receptor (beta chain) was captured by sequencing in a study of Ad26.COV2.S vaccination and SARS-CoV-2 variants. Study-wide context: COV1001, an Ad26.COV2.S trial, supplied this vaccine-arm donor. Study conclusions and caveats: Reports say spike-specific CD8+ and CD4+ T cell responses covered substantial breadth after vaccination. Placebo recipients trailed vaccine recipients in spike-specific TCR breadth.

Treatment reported: 15 to 20 received Ad26.COV2.S at low or high dose, single or two shots; about 5 received placebo; per-sample allocation not given. Sampling was performed 63 days after the first vaccine or placebo injection. Cohort 1b enrolled adults aged 18-55 years in Boston. Using immunoSEQ multiplex PCR, the repertoire was profiled, and TCRdb retains in-frame clones only, with some absent. The sample contains a few hundred thousand clones, 80% to 90% of which appear only once. As for this clone: Its target is unknown.

This sequence was found in a person between 18 and 65 years old who received the Ad26.COV2.S COVID-19 vaccine or a placebo. The sequencing here drew on peripheral blood, taken in a trial of Ad26.COV2.S vaccine versus placebo.

The CDR3 protein is CASSYSWREKLFF. The CDR3 coding sequence is TGTGCCAGCAGTTACTCTTGGCGGGAAAAACTGTTTTTT. The V call is TRBV6-5, the J call TRBJ1-4; no firm D call. V was shortened by 0 bases and J by 8 bases, with 7 bases between the two germline ends. Germline V gives CDR1 MNHEY, CDR2 SVGAGI. The CDR3 is made up of 13 amino acids.